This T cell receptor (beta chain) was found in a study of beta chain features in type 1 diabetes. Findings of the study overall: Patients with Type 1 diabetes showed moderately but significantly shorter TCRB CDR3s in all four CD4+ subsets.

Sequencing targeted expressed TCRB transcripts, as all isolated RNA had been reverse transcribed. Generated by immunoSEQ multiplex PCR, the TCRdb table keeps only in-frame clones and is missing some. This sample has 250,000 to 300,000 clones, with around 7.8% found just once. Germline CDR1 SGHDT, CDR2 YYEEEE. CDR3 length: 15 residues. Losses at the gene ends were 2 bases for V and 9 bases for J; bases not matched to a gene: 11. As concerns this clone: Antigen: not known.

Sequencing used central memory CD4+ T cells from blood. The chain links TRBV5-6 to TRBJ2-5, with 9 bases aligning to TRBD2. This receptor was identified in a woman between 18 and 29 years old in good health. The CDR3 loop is CASSFRGLATWAQYF. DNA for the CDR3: TGTGCCAGCAGCTTTCGGGGACTAGCAACGTGGGCCCAGTACTTC.